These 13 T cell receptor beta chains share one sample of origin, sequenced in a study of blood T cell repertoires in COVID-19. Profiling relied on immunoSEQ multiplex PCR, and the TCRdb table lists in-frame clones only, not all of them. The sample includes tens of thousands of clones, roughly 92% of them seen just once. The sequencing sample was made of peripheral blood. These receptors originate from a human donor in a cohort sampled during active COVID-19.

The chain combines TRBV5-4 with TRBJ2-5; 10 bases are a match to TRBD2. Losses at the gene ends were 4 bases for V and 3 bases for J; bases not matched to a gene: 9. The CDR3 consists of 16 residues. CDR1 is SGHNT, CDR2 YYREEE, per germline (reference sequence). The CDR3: CASSQPSGGMKETQYF. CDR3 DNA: TGTGCCAGCAGCCAACCTAGCGGGGGTATGAAAGAGACCCAGTACTTC.

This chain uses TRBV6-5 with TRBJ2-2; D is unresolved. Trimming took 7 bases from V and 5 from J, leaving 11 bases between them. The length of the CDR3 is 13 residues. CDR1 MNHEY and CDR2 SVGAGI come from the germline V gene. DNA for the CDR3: TGTGCCAGCATGGTAGTCTATACCGGGGAGCTGTTTTTT. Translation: CASMVVYTGELFF.

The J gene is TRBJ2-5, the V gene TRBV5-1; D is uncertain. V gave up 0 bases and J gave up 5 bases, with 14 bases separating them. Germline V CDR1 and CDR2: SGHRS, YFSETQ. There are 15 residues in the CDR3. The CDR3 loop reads CASSLESDPWETQYF. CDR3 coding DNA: TGCGCCAGCAGCTTGGAAAGCGACCCTTGGGAGACCCAGTACTTC.

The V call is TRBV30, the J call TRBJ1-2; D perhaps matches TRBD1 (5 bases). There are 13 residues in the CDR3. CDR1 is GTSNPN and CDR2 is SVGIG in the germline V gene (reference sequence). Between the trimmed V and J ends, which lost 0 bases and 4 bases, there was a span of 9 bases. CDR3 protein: CAWSVAGPYGYTF. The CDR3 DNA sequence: TGTGCCTGGAGTGTAGCGGGGCCCTATGGCTACACCTTC.

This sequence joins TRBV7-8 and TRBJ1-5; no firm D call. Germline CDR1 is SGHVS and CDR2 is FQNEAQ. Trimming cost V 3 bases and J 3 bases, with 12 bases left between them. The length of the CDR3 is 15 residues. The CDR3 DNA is TGTGCCAGCAGCTTTAGGTCGGGGTCCAATCAGCCCCAGCATTTT. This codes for CASSFRSGSNQPQHF.

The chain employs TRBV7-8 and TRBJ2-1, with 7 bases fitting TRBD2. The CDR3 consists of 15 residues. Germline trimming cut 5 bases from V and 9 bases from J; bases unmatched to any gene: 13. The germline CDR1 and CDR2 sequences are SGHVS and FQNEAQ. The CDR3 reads CASSPSRSGKSEQFF. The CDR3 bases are TGTGCCAGCAGCCCGTCGCGCAGCGGGAAGAGTGAGCAGTTCTTC.

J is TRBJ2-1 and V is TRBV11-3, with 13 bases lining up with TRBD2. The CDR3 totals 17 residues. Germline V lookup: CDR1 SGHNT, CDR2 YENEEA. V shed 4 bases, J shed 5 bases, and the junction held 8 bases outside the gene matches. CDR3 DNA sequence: TGTGCCAGCAGCTACGAGGGACTAGCGGGACTCAACAATGAGCAGTTCTTC. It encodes CASSYEGLAGLNNEQFF.

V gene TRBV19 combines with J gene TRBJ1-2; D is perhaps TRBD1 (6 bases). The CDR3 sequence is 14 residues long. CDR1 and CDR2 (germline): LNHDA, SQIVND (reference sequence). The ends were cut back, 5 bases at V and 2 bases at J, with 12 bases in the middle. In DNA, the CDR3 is TGTGCCAGTAGTCCTGGGACAAGAAACTATGGCTACACCTTC. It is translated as CASSPGTRNYGYTF.

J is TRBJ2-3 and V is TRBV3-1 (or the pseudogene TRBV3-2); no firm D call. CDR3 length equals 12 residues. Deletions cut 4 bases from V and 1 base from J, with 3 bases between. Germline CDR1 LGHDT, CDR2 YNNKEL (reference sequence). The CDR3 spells CASSLCTDTQYF. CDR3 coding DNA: TGTGCCAGCAGCCTCTGCACAGATACGCAGTATTTT.

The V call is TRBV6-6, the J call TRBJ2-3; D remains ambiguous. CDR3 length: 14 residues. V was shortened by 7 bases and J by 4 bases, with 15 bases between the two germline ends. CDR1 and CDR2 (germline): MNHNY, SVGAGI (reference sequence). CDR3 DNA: TGTGCCAGCACCTCATCGCGTGTCCCAGATACGCAGTATTTT. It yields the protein CASTSSRVPDTQYF.

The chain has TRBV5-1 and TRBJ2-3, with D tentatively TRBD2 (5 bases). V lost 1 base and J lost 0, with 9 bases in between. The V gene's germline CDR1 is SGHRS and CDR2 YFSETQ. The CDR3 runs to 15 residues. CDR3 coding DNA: TGCGCCAGCAGCTTGCGGGGAGATAGCACAGATACGCAGTATTTT. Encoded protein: CASSLRGDSTDTQYF. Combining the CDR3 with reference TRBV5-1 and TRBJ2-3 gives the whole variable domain KAGVTQTPRYLIKTRGQQVTLSCSPISGHRSVSWYQQTPGQGLQFLFEYFSETQRNKGNFPGRFSGRQFSNSRSEMNVSTLELGDSALYLCASSLRGDSTDTQYFGPGTRLTVL.

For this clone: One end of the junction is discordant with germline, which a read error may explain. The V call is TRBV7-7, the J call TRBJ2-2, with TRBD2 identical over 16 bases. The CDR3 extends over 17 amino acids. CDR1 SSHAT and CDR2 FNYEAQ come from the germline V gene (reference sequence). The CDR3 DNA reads TGTGCTAGCAGCATCGGGACTAGCGGGGGGGACACCGGGGAGCTGTTTTTT. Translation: CASSIGTSGGDTGELFF.

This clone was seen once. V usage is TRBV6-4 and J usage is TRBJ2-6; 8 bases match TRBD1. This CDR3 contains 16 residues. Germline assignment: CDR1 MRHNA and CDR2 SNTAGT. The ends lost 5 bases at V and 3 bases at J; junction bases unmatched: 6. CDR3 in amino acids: CASSKTGGDGANVLTF. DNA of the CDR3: TGTGCCAGCAGTAAAACAGGGGGAGATGGGGCCAACGTCCTGACTTTC.